The present T cell receptor (beta chain) was sequenced within a study of shared clonotypes between healthy human individuals. Study-level results: Sampling was confined to blood; repertoires within tissues likely differ. It was the few donors that limited the genetic and exposure-history diversity represented.

Clones were sequenced by immunoSEQ multiplex PCR, and TCRdb holds only the in-frame ones, with some missing. The data hold about 1.4 million clones, with about 96% observed a single time. A CD45RA-negative memory subset and a CD45RA+ naive subset were separated from the CD4+ cells. About this clone: The antigen is not known.

Deletions cut 0 bases from V and 5 bases from J, with 13 bases between. There are 15 residues in the CDR3. Germline CDR1 and CDR2: LGHNA and YSLEER. V and J are TRBV4-3 and TRBJ1-2; D possibly corresponds to TRBD1 (6 bases). Sequenced input: naive CD4+ T cells sorted from blood. Noted subset: CD45RA+ positively selected. This clonotype was sampled from a man aged 25-45 years in good health. CDR3 protein: CASSQEPRGAYGYTF. As DNA, the CDR3 is TGCGCCAGCAGCCAAGAGCCCAGGGGCGCGTATGGCTACACCTTC.